This section outlines one TCR beta chain sequence together with its context. Its cognate antigen has yet to be identified. Within one base of it there is no much larger clone, and no base qualities were kept. The approximately 41 donors, aged 6 to 90 years, were systemically healthy Caucasian individuals from Russia. Roughly 11 milliliters of peripheral blood were drawn from each donor into EDTA-treated Vacutainer tubes. Ficoll-Paque density-gradient centrifugation was used to isolate PBMCs, with at least 7 million per sample. Total RNA was extracted from PBMCs with Trizol reagent, with at least 6 micrograms obtained per sample. Naive CD45RAhigh/CD27high T cell percentages were measured by flow cytometry on a PBMC aliquot from every donor. Library preparation was by 5' RACE. A second PCR of about 6 to 11 cycles was performed with a sample-barcoded 5' primer and a J-beta primer mix. A template-switch 5' adaptor carrying 12 random nucleotides introduced a unique molecular identifier onto each TCR beta cDNA molecule. At least 3 million CDR3-containing paired-end reads were obtained from each sample. The Mint cDNA synthesis kit, primed by a TRBC-specific oligonucleotide, was used to synthesize first-strand cDNA from all RNA. After uracil-DNA glycosylase treatment, a first 18-cycle PCR used universal primers M1SS and BC2_uni_R on all cDNA. On the study's bioinformatics: Normalization of each sample was performed by random selection of 1 million high-quality reads, each carrying a distinct molecular identifier. Instead of being binned into consensus sequences, reads with shared molecular identifiers were discarded. CDR3 identification, clonotype clustering and error correction used MiTCR with a Q25 quality threshold and the strictest error-elimination algorithm. A nonparametric unseen species model with Euler transformation was used to estimate a lower bound on total TCR beta diversity. Using fastp trimming at Q25 and MiXCR clonotype assembly, TCRdb reanalyzed the public sequencing data and kept in-frame beta chains. A single entry per CDR3 protein holds the most common genes and DNA from its merged rows. It is TCRdb's table, rather than the study itself, that gives the V and J calls and clone size. The sample table shows some 1.8 million distinct CDR3 sequences, and roughly two fifths are seen once. Approximately 22% of the sample is in the top ten clones.

Inclusive of the bounding cysteine and phenylalanine, the CDR3 is 13 residues long. The CDR3 DNA has 39 bases and is translated from base 1. The germline V gene encodes CDR1 MDHEN and CDR2 SYDVKM. V was cut back by 6 bases and J by 10 bases, leaving a gap of 16 bases between them. These data come from a study of blood T cells in healthy people across ages (dated by TCRdb to between 2015 and 2017). Regarding the study in general: In model experiments, roughly one uniquely barcoded TCR beta cDNA molecule per two T cells was captured by template switching. Age-related changes in TCR beta repertoire diversity were measured in the study by deep sequencing normalized with unique cDNA molecular identifiers. The donors were split into four age groups: young (average 16 years), middle-aged (roughly 39), aged (more than 60) and long-lived (about 74). To avoid experimental bias, donors of different ages were distributed randomly across sequencing lanes. Two additional independent replicas of 1 million unique cDNA reads from the same blood draw were analyzed for two donors (one aged 18 to 29 and one aged 80 or older).

Study-wide findings and limitations: A strong correlation was found between observed TCR beta diversity and the percentage of naive T cells measured by flow cytometry. Observed TCR beta diversity per million T cells fell roughly linearly with age, and a significant reduction was already apparent by age around 40. Since profiling was done on bulk unsorted PBMCs, naive and antigen-experienced compartments could not be conclusively compared. Because donor CMV infection status was unknown, age-related changes in expanded clonotypes were potentially confounded. Compared with the aged group, the long-lived group had more naive CD4+ T cells, fewer expanded clones and increased TCR diversity, suggesting age selection. Estimates of total diversity based on one million sequenced T cells were regarded as lower bounds and as underestimates.

The sequencing sample was made of blood. The sequence was collected from a human donor in good health. In this chain, TRBV28 is recombined with TRBJ2-1; tentative D gene TRBD2, with 6 bases matching. The nucleotides are TGTGCCAGCAGCCCCCTAGCGCCGTTGGAGCAGTTCTTC. It is translated as CASSPLAPLEQFF. Where the CDR3 stops, the reference TRBV28 and TRBJ2-1 genes take over; the full variable domain is DVKVTQSSRYLVKRTGEKVFLECVQDMDHENMFWYRQDPGLGLRLIYFSYDVKMKEKGDIPEGYSVSREKKERFSLILESASTNQTSMYLCASSPLAPLEQFFGPGTRLTVL.